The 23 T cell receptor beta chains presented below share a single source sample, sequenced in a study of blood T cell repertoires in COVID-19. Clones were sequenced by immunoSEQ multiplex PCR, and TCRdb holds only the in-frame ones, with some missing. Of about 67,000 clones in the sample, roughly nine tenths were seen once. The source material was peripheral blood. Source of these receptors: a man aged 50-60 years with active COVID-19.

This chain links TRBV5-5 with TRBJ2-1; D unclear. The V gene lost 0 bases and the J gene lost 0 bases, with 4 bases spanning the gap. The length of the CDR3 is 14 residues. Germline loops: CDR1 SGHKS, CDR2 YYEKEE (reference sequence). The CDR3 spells CASSLGSSYNEQFF. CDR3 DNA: TGTGCCAGCAGCTTGGGTAGCTCCTACAATGAGCAGTTCTTC.

The CDR3 DNA sequence: TGCGCCAGCAGCCACTTCTCTCGTAATGAGCAGTTCTTC. This translates into CASSHFSRNEQFF. This chain uses TRBV4-3 with TRBJ2-1; D is undetermined. With 3 bases removed from V and 7 bases from J, the gap between germline ends came to 10 bases. CDR3 length: 13 amino acids. The germline gives CDR1 LGHNA, CDR2 YSLEER.

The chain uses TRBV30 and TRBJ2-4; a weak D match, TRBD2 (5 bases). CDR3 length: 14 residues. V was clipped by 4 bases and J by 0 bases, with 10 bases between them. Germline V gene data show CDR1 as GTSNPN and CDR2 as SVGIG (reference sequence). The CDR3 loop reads CAWTPTTAKNIQYF. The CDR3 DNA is TGTGCCTGGACTCCGACTACAGCCAAAAACATTCAGTACTTC.

CDR3 DNA sequence: TGTGCCAGTAGTGCGAGACAGGGGGCTGCGGGAAACACCATATATTTT. Translating gives CASSARQGAAGNTIYF. V gene TRBV19 combines with J gene TRBJ1-3; TRBD1 aligns across 10 bases. V trimming: 5 bases; J trimming: 4 bases; junction bases outside the gene matches: 8. This CDR3 has 16 residues. Germline CDR1 reads LNHDA; CDR2 reads SQIVND (reference sequence).

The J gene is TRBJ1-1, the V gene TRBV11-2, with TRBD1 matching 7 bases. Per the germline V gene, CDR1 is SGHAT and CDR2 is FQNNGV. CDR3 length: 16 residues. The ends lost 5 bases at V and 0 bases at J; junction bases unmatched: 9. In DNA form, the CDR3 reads TGTGCCAGCAGCCCTGGACCAGGGGGATTGAACACTGAAGCTTTCTTT. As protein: CASSPGPGGLNTEAFF.

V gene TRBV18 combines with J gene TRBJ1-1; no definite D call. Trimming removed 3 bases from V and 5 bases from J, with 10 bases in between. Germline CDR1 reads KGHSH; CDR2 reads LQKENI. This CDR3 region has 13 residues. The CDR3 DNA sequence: TGTGCCAGCTCACCCCAAACGGGAACTGAAGCTTTCTTT. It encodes CASSPQTGTEAFF. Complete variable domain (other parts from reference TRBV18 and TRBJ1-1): NAGVMQNPRHLVRRRGQEARLRCSPMKGHSHVYWYRQLPEEGLKFMVYLQKENIIDESGMPKERFSAEFPKEGPSILRIQQVVRGDSAAYFCASSPQTGTEAFFGQGTRLTVV.

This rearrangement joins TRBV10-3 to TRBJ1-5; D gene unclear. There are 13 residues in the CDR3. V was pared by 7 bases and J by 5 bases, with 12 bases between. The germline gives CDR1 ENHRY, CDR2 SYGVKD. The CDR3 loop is CAITPDMYQPQHF. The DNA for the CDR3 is TGTGCCATCACCCCCGACATGTATCAGCCCCAGCATTTT.

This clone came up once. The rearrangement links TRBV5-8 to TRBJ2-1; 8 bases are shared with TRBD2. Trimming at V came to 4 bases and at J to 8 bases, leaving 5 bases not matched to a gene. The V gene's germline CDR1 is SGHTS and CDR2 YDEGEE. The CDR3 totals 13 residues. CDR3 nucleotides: TGTGCCAGCAGCCCGGGACTAGACGATGAGCAGTTCTTC. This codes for CASSPGLDDEQFF. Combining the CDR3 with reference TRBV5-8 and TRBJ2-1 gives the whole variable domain EAGVTQSPTHLIKTRGQQATLRCSPISGHTSVYWYQQALGLGLQFLLWYDEGEERNRGNFPPRFSGRQFPNYSSELNVNALELEDSALYLCASSPGLDDEQFFGPGTRLTVL.

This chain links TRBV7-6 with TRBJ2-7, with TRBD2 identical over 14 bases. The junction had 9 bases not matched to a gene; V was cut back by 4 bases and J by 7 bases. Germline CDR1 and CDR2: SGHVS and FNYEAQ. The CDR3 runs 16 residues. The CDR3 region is CASSSGTSGSGIEQYF. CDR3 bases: TGTGCCAGCAGCTCCGGGACTAGCGGGAGCGGGATTGAGCAGTACTTC.

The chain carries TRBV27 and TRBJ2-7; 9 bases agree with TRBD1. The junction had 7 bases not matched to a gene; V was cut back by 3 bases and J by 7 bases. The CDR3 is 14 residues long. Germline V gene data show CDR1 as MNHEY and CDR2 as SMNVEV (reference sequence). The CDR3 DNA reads TGTGCCAGCAGTTTGGGACAGGGCCCCGTTGAGCAGTACTTC. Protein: CASSLGQGPVEQYF.

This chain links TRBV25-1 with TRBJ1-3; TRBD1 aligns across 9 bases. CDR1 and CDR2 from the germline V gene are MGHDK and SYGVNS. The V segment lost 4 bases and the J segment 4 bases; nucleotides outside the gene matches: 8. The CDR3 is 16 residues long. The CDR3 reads CASSVGRGQGGNTIYF. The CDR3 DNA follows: TGTGCCAGCAGTGTTGGGAGGGGACAGGGCGGAAACACCATATATTTT.

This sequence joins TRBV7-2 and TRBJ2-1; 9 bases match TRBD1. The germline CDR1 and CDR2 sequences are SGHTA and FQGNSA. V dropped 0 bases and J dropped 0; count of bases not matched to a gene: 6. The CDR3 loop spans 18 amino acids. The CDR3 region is CASSLAGTGPSSYNEQFF. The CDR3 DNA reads TGTGCCAGCAGCTTAGCCGGGACAGGGCCTTCCTCCTACAATGAGCAGTTCTTC. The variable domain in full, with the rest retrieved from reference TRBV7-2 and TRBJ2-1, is GAGVSQSPSNKVTEKGKDVELRCDPISGHTALYWYRQSLGQGLEFLIYFQGNSAPDKSGLPSDRFSAERTGGSVSTLTIQRTQQEDSAVYLCASSLAGTGPSSYNEQFFGPGTRLTVL.

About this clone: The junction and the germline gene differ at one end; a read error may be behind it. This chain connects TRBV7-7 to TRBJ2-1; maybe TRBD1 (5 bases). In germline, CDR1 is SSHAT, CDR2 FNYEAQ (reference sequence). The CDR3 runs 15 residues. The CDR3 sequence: CASSLEVGAANEQFF. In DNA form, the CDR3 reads TGTGCTAGCAGCTTAGAGGTAGGGGCGGCCAATGAGCAGTTCTTC.

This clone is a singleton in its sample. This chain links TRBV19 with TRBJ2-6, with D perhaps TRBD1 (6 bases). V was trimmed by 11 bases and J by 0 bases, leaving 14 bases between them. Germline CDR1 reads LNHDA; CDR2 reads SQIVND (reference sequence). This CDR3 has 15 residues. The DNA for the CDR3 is TGTGCCGCATCAGGGACAACCTCTGGGGCCAACGTCCTGACTTTC. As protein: CAASGTTSGANVLTF.

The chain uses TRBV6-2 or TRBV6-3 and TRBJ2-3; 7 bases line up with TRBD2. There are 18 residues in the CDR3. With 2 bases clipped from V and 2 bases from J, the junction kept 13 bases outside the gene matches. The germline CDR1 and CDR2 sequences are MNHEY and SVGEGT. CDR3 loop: CASSYPRFVAGDTDTQYF. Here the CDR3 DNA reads TGTGCCAGCAGTTACCCTCGTTTTGTTGCGGGAGACACAGATACGCAGTATTTT.

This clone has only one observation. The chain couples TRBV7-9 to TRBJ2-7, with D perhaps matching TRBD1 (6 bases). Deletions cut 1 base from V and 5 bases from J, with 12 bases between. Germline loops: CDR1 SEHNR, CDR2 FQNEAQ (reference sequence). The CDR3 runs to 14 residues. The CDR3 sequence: CASSLVTGSNEQYF. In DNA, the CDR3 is TGTGCCAGCAGCTTAGTTACAGGGTCCAACGAGCAGTACTTC.

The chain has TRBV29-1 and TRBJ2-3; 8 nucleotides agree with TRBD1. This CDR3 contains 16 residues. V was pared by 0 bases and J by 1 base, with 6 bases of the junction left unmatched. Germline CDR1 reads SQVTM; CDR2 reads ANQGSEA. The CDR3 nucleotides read TGCAGCGTTGAAGATCTTACCAGGGGGCGCACAGATACGCAGTATTTT. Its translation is CSVEDLTRGRTDTQYF.

The CDR3 nucleotides read TGTGCCAGCAGCCCATTCGGGGGTCCCTACGAGCAGTACTTC. Translating gives CASSPFGGPYEQYF. The rearrangement joins TRBV7-2 to TRBJ2-7, with a weak D call TRBD2 (6 bases). The CDR3 is 14 amino acids. Trimming pared 5 bases from V and 2 bases from J, leaving 13 bases between. Germline CDR1 SGHTA, CDR2 FQGNSA.

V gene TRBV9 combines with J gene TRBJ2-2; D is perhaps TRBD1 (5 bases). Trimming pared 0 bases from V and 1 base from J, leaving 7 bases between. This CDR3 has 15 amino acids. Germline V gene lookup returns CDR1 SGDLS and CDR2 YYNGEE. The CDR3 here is CASSVGGWNTGELFF. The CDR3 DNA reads TGTGCCAGCAGCGTAGGGGGCTGGAACACCGGGGAGCTGTTTTTT.

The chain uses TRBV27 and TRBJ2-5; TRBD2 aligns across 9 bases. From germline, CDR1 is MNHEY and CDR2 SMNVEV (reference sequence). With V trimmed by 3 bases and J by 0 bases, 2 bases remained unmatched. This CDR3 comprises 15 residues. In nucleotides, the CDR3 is TGTGCCAGCAGTTTCCTAGCGGGACACCAAGAGACCCAGTACTTC. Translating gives CASSFLAGHQETQYF.

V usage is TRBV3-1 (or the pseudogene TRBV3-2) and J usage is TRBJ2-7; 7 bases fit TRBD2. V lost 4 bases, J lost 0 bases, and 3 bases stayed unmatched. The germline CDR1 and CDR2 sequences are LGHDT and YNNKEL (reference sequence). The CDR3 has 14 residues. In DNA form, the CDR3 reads TGTGCCAGCAGCCGGGGGGGTAGCTCCTACGAGCAGTACTTC. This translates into CASSRGGSSYEQYF.

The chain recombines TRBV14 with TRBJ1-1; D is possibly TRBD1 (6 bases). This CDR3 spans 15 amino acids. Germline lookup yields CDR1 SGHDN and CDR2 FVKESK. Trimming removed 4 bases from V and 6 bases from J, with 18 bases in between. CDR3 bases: TGTGCCAGCAGCCGCCTGGGGGCGGGGGGCGCTGAAGCTTTCTTT. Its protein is CASSRLGAGGAEAFF.

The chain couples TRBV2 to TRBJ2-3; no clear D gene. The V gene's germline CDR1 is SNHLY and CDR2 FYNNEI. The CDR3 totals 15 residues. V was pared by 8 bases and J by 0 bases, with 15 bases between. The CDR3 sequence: CASRWALPSTDTQYF. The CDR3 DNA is TGTGCCAGCCGCTGGGCGCTTCCTAGCACAGATACGCAGTATTTT.